This TCR beta chain was captured by sequencing in a study of regulatory T cells in long-lasting Graves disease. The CDR3 is 12 residues long. The V end was cut by 3 bases, the J end by 7 bases, with 10 bases between. Per germline, CDR1 LGHNA and CDR2 YNFKEQ. Time point defined: newly diagnosed GD, antithyroid drugs for less than 3 months. PBMCs were the source of the RNA used for TCR sequencing. This clonotype has a handful of counts. In building TCR beta libraries, iRepertoire HTBI primers were used together with Arm-PCR of CDR3 regions. MiXCR, run by TCRdb on the multiplex PCR reads, gives a single entry per CDR3 protein. This sample has almost 450,000 distinct CDR3 sequences, with 16% found just once. These data are also associated with another study on T cells in Graves' hyperthyroidism and ophthalmopathy.

The receptor was derived from a woman in her 30s with Graves disease. Source: peripheral blood mononuclear cells (PBMCs), taken at new diagnosis, from a patient treated with antithyroid drugs. The rearrangement uses TRBV4-2 and TRBJ2-7; D might be TRBD2 (7 bases). CDR3 amino acids: CASSQGGGEQYF. The DNA of the CDR3 is TGTGCCAGCAGCCAGGGAGGGGGAGAGCAGTACTTC.